This T cell receptor (beta chain) was captured by sequencing in a study of blood T cell repertoires in COVID-19. Study details: Sample material is recorded as cDNA or gDNA derived from T cells, B-cell-depleted T cells, or PBMCs.

In the authors' workflow: Reference gene primer amplification yielded estimated nucleated cell counts. TCRdb keeps only in-frame clones here, not all; method: immunoSEQ multiplex PCR. The V and J calls and clone size are taken from that table; D and trimming were inferred from the DNA. This sample has 60,000 to 65,000 clones; 70% to 85% occur once, and the top ten carry 15% to 20%. The sequenced sample was peripheral blood. This sequence originates from a man in his fifties or sixties with acute or convalescent COVID-19.

The CDR3 DNA follows: TGTGCCAGCAGCACACAGGGAAGCTATGGCTACACCTTC. Its translation is CASSTQGSYGYTF. The J gene is TRBJ1-2, the V gene TRBV7-9, with TRBD1 as a possible D gene (6 bases). V was pared by 5 bases and J by 4 bases, with 11 bases between. This CDR3 contains 13 residues. CDR1 SEHNR and CDR2 FQNEAQ come from the germline V gene (reference sequence). Filled out from reference TRBV7-9 and TRBJ1-2, the complete variable domain reads DTGVSQNPRHKITKRGQNVTFRCDPISEHNRLYWYRQTLGQGPEFLTYFQNEAQLEKSRLLSDRFSAERPKGSFSTLEIQRTEQGDSAMYLCASSTQGSYGYTFGSGTRLTVV.